This T cell receptor (beta chain) was identified in a study of identifying expanded T cells in peripheral blood (dated by TCRdb to about 2019). Some background on the complete study: Separate aliquots of the same genomic DNA pool were sequenced to produce technical replicates, and four replicates were compared in pairs.

During the collection period, no infections or other immune events were recorded for the healthy donors. Blood repertoires from healthy donors were used as a training cohort for calibrating time-dependent variance in a beta-binomial model of differential abundance of T-cell clones. There were some 10 healthy donors in the training cohort, of whom 3 were female and 7 were male. Donor ages ranged from about 25 to 64 years, with an average of about 41 years. Whole blood was collected from each healthy donor at three time points spaced around 2 weeks apart and obtained from a commercial supplier. For immunosequencing, genomic DNA was extracted from unsorted whole blood. The investigation overall reported the following: Both the number of clones called differentially abundant and the false-positive rate were significantly reduced by the beta-binomial model across all healthy-donor time intervals. It was expected by the authors that biological variance in healthy repertoires might increase further over much longer intervals, such as months to years. For all healthy donors, the variance in clone template counts between approximately 2-week samples rose significantly as total template count increased. Between technical replicates the binomial model flagged about 1.1 differentially abundant clones, whereas over roughly two weeks the binomial model flagged about 16.4 and over four weeks 19 to 20.

Comments on this clone: Its binding antigen is unknown. Base qualities were left out, and no much larger clone turns up one base away.

The immunoSEQ Assay, which relies on bias-controlled multiplex PCR amplification of genomic DNA, was used to profile TCRbeta CDR3 regions. Per the original workflow: To quantify the absolute abundance of each unique TCRbeta CDR3 region, the sequences were collapsed and filtered. Differential abundance was tested with a binomial (Fisher-equivalent) model and with a beta-binomial model adding time-dependent variance fitted from healthy donors. Clones with fewer than 5 combined templates were removed, and a clone was called differentially abundant if the clone's Benjamini-Hochberg FDR was below 0.01. The form v = (b*log(k)+a)^2 was used to model beta-binomial variance as a function of total template count across the two samples. TCRdb carries this immuneACCESS record with in-frame sequences only. Its versions omit some clonotypes, under half of them owing to an unresolved V gene in the studies checked, with the rest unexplained. The V and J calls and clone size are taken from that table; D and trimming were inferred from the DNA. The sample table contains 100,000 to 150,000 clones; only one count was recorded for 86% of them. Of the sample, around 8.2% is held by the ten largest clones.

This receptor was taken from a person aged 18-70 years in good health. Sequenced input: blood.

The CDR3 has the sequence CASSLGPVGTEAFF. The DNA sequence reads TGTGCCAGCAGCTTAGGCCCGGTCGGCACTGAAGCTTTCTTT. The chain is encoded by TRBV11-3 joined to TRBJ1-1; the D gene identity is not certain. V loses 1 base, J loses 4 bases, and the germline ends lie 10 bases apart. In the germline V gene, CDR1 corresponds to SGHNT and CDR2 to YENEEA. From the cysteine through the phenylalanine, the CDR3 covers 14 amino acids. Only the CDR3 region is kept as DNA, spanning 42 bases read in frame from base 1.